This entry lists 26 T cell receptor beta chains sequenced from one sample in a study of blood T cell repertoires in COVID-19. The method was immunoSEQ multiplex PCR; TCRdb's version includes in-frame clones alone and lacks a portion of them. The sample lists about 160,000 clones; 81% were seen once. Sequencing used peripheral blood. The receptors come from a man in his sixties with active or convalescent COVID-19.

J is TRBJ1-2 and V is TRBV19; 7 bases fit TRBD1. The CDR3 runs to 15 residues. CDR1 and CDR2 (germline): LNHDA, SQIVND (reference sequence). The V and J ends lost 5 bases and 7 bases, in that order; junction bases with no gene match: 13. In DNA, the CDR3 is TGTGCCAGTAGTTTACAGGGGCCTCTGAACCCTGGCTACACCTTC. Amino acids: CASSLQGPLNPGYTF.

V and J are TRBV9 and TRBJ1-1; no clear D. V gave up 4 bases and J gave up 2 bases, with 12 bases separating them. This CDR3 comprises 14 residues. Germline CDR1 is SGDLS and CDR2 is YYNGEE. The CDR3: CASSPQTQNTEAFF. Here the CDR3 DNA reads TGTGCCAGCAGCCCCCAAACTCAAAACACTGAAGCTTTCTTT.

This clone was recorded at least ten times. The chain is built from TRBV25-1 and TRBJ2-3; perhaps TRBD1 as D (6 bases). From germline, CDR1 is MGHDK and CDR2 SYGVNS. V was clipped by 1 base and J by 1 base, with 9 bases between them. This CDR3 is built from 15 residues. In DNA, the CDR3 is TGTGCCAGCAGTGAATCTTCAGGGGGCACAGATACGCAGTATTTT. Its protein product is CASSESSGGTDTQYF.

The chain joins TRBV5-6 to TRBJ1-2; D remains ambiguous. Germline V CDR1 and CDR2: SGHDT, YYEEEE. Trimming left V 1 base short and J 3 bases short, with 7 bases between. The CDR3 extends over 13 amino acids. The CDR3 DNA sequence: TGTGCCAGCAGCTTGAATCAGGACTATGGCTACACCTTC. Its translation is CASSLNQDYGYTF.

The gene calls are TRBV28 and TRBJ2-3; TRBD1 agrees at 8 bases. Germline V gene data show CDR1 as MDHEN and CDR2 as SYDVKM. This CDR3 region has 15 residues. The V segment lost 5 bases and the J segment 0 bases; nucleotides outside the gene matches: 4. The CDR3 DNA sequence: TGTGCCAGCAGTCCCCAGGGGGCTAGCACAGATACGCAGTATTTT. This encodes CASSPQGASTDTQYF.

V is TRBV11-1 and J is TRBJ2-3; 7 nucleotides align to TRBD2. Trimming took 1 base from V and 7 from J; bases not matched to a gene: 5. CDR3 length: 14 amino acids. CDR1 is SGHAT and CDR2 is FQDESV in the germline V gene (reference sequence). This chain's CDR3 is CASSLELATHTQYF. The CDR3 coding sequence is TGTGCCAGCAGCTTAGAACTAGCGACCCATACGCAGTATTTT.

This clone was seen more than once but under ten times. This chain connects TRBV4-1 to TRBJ2-1; D remains unclear. Between the trimmed V and J ends, which lost 4 bases and 6 bases, there was a span of 10 bases. Germline V gene lookup returns CDR1 MGHRA and CDR2 YSYEKL. The CDR3 is 13 amino acids. CDR3 region: CASSRGSLNEQFF. In DNA, the CDR3 is TGCGCCAGCAGCCGAGGTAGCCTCAATGAGCAGTTCTTC.

This chain links TRBV7-4 with TRBJ2-1; D not certain. The CDR3 is 14 residues long. Germline V gives CDR1 SGHVT, CDR2 SQSDAQ. The V gene lost 2 bases and the J gene lost 2 bases, with 7 bases spanning the gap. This CDR3 reads CASSLRRPYNEQFF. CDR3 in DNA: TGTGCCAGCAGCTTACGGAGACCCTACAATGAGCAGTTCTTC. The full variable domain, its missing parts supplied by reference TRBV7-4 and TRBJ2-1, is GAGVSQSPRYKVAKRGRDVALRCDSISGHVTLYWYRQTLGQGSEVLTYSQSDAQRDKSGRPSGRFSAERPERSVSTLKIQRTEQGDSAVYLCASSLRRPYNEQFFGPGTRLTVL.

V is TRBV7-2 and J is TRBJ1-2; 7 bases fit TRBD1. Losses at the gene ends were 1 base for V and 5 bases for J; bases not matched to a gene: 7. The CDR3 covers 15 residues. Germline CDR1 reads SGHTA; CDR2 reads FQGNSA. This CDR3 reads CASSLGTGAIYGYTF. The CDR3 nucleotides read TGTGCCAGCAGCTTAGGCACAGGGGCTATTTATGGCTACACCTTC.

V gene TRBV7-9 combines with J gene TRBJ1-2, with 12 bases identical to TRBD1. The germline gives CDR1 SEHNR, CDR2 FQNEAQ (reference sequence). This CDR3 has 15 amino acids. With 5 bases clipped from V and 6 bases from J, the junction kept 7 bases outside the gene matches. The CDR3 loop is CASSPPGQGADGYTF. The DNA for the CDR3 is TGTGCCAGCAGCCCCCCGGGACAGGGGGCGGATGGCTACACCTTC. Full variable domain (rest looked up from reference TRBV7-9 and TRBJ1-2): DTGVSQNPRHKITKRGQNVTFRCDPISEHNRLYWYRQTLGQGPEFLTYFQNEAQLEKSRLLSDRFSAERPKGSFSTLEIQRTEQGDSAMYLCASSPPGQGADGYTFGSGTRLTVV.

The DNA for the CDR3 is TGTGCCAGCAGCGTCCGTTACTCCTACAATGAGCAGTTCTTC. This translates into CASSVRYSYNEQFF. The rearrangement uses TRBV9 and TRBJ2-1; D is unresolved. In germline, CDR1 is SGDLS, CDR2 YYNGEE. V was cut by 2 bases and J by 0 bases, with 6 bases left in between. The CDR3 length is 14 residues.

This clone came up many times. CDR3 region: CASSFVSSGNYEQYF. The CDR3 DNA follows: TGCGCCAGCAGCTTTGTTTCTAGCGGGAACTACGAGCAGTACTTC. V and J are TRBV5-1 and TRBJ2-7; 9 nucleotides align to TRBD2. The ends lost 2 bases at V and 3 bases at J; junction bases unmatched: 6. The germline CDR1 and CDR2 sequences are SGHRS and YFSETQ. The CDR3 consists of 15 residues.

V usage is TRBV7-9 and J usage is TRBJ1-5, with a weak D call TRBD1 (5 bases). Per the germline V gene, CDR1 is SEHNR and CDR2 is FQNEAQ (reference sequence). The length of the CDR3 is 13 residues. Trimming removed 5 bases at V and 7 bases at J, with 12 bases between. The chain's CDR3 is CASSAGGNQPQHF. The CDR3 DNA reads as TGTGCCAGCAGCGCTGGGGGGAACCAGCCCCAGCATTTT.

The chain has TRBV28 and TRBJ2-7; 7 nucleotides agree with TRBD1. V shed 4 bases, J shed 6 bases, and the junction held 15 bases outside the gene matches. This CDR3 spans 16 amino acids. CDR1 is MDHEN, CDR2 SYDVKM, per germline. CDR3 DNA: TGTGCCAGCAGTTCCCCTGCCGCACAGGGGCCCCTCGAGCAGTACTTC. It yields the protein CASSSPAAQGPLEQYF.

The V and J genes are TRBV19 and TRBJ2-5; 11 bases align to TRBD2. Germline assignment: CDR1 LNHDA and CDR2 SQIVND (reference sequence). The CDR3 covers 16 residues. V lost 6 bases and J lost 0; bases outside the gene matches: 6. The CDR3 DNA is TGTGCCAGTAGGGGACTAGCGGCCGGGGACCAAGAGACCCAGTACTTC. It translates to CASRGLAAGDQETQYF. Drawing the rest from reference TRBV19 and TRBJ2-5, the complete variable domain is DGGITQSPKYLFRKEGQNVTLSCEQNLNHDAMYWYRQDPGQGLRLIYYSQIVNDFQKGDIAEGYSVSREKKESFPLTVTSAQKNPTAFYLCASRGLAAGDQETQYFGPGTRLLVL.

This clone was seen only a few times. J is TRBJ1-1 and V is TRBV14, with D unclear. There are 14 residues in the CDR3. V shed 3 bases and J shed 4 bases, with 12 bases lying between them. Germline V gene sequence: CDR1 SGHDN, CDR2 FVKESK. CDR3 amino acids: CASSQRIFGTEAFF. The CDR3 bases are TGTGCCAGCAGCCAGCGGATCTTCGGCACTGAAGCTTTCTTT.

CDR3 coding DNA: TGTGCCAGCAGCGTAGGAAGGGGGAGAGAAATAGGGGCTTTCTTT. Its protein product is CASSVGRGREIGAFF. The chain is built from TRBV9 and TRBJ1-1; a weak D match, TRBD1 (6 bases). Germline-derived CDR1 and CDR2 are SGDLS and YYNGEE. This CDR3 has 15 residues. Between the trimmed V and J ends, which lost 0 bases and 11 bases, there was a span of 20 bases.

V and J are TRBV28 and TRBJ1-2, with 7 bases aligning to TRBD1. Trimming removed 5 bases from V and 6 bases from J; junction bases left unmatched: 6. This CDR3 comprises 13 residues. In germline, CDR1 is MDHEN, CDR2 SYDVKM. DNA of the CDR3: TGTGCCAGCAGTGGGAACAGGGGTAATGGCTACACCTTC. Translated: CASSGNRGNGYTF.

CDR3 protein: CASSPDRALNTEAFF. The CDR3 bases are TGTGCCAGTAGTCCGGACAGGGCTTTGAACACTGAAGCTTTCTTT. This sequence joins TRBV19 and TRBJ1-1; 8 bases line up with TRBD1. The CDR3 totals 15 residues. Germline values: CDR1 LNHDA, CDR2 SQIVND (reference sequence). The junction had 5 bases not matched to a gene; V was cut back by 5 bases and J by 0 bases. Using reference TRBV19 and TRBJ1-1 for the parts outside the CDR3, the full variable domain is DGGITQSPKYLFRKEGQNVTLSCEQNLNHDAMYWYRQDPGQGLRLIYYSQIVNDFQKGDIAEGYSVSREKKESFPLTVTSAQKNPTAFYLCASSPDRALNTEAFFGQGTRLTVV.

The chain couples TRBV10-3 to TRBJ2-3; 13 positions match TRBD2. CDR1 is ENHRY and CDR2 is SYGVKD in the germline V gene. This CDR3 region has 16 residues. Trimming cost V 5 bases and J 2 bases; bases outside gene matches: 4. CDR3 in amino acids: CAISPGLAGATDTQYF. Written as DNA, the CDR3 is TGTGCCATCAGTCCCGGACTAGCGGGAGCCACAGATACGCAGTATTTT.

The table lists this clone with a count of one. The chain links TRBV6-5 to TRBJ1-2, with unresolved D. The CDR3 is 14 residues long. The V gene lost 0 bases and the J gene lost 0 bases, with 5 bases spanning the gap. The germline V gene encodes CDR1 MNHEY and CDR2 SVGAGI. The CDR3 is CASSYSTPNYGYTF. The CDR3 nucleotides are TGTGCCAGCAGTTACTCCACTCCTAACTATGGCTACACCTTC.

The J gene is TRBJ1-2, the V gene TRBV5-1; D possibly corresponds to TRBD1 (6 bases). V was clipped by 4 bases and J by 2 bases, with 15 bases between them. CDR1 and CDR2 from the germline V gene are SGHRS and YFSETQ. CDR3 size: 15 residues. The CDR3 DNA reads as TGCGCCAGCAGCCCACTACAGGGAAACAACTATGGCTACACCTTC. It encodes CASSPLQGNNYGYTF.

The chain uses TRBV28 and TRBJ2-1, with 8 bases identical to TRBD2. Germline V gene lookup returns CDR1 MDHEN and CDR2 SYDVKM. The trim removed 6 bases at V and 9 bases at J, leaving 4 bases unmatched. This CDR3 region has 12 residues. CDR3 sequence (DNA): TGTGCCAGCAGACCCGGGACTAGTGAGCAGTTCTTC. This encodes CASRPGTSEQFF.

The V and J genes are TRBV6-5 and TRBJ1-4; 9 bases agree with TRBD1. With V trimmed by 7 bases and J by 7 bases, 10 bases remained unmatched. The CDR3 sequence is 15 residues long. CDR1 and CDR2 (germline): MNHEY, SVGAGI. CDR3 sequence (DNA): TGTGCCAGCACTCTAACAGGGGGCAGAAGTGAAAAACTGTTTTTT. Protein sequence: CASTLTGGRSEKLFF.

This chain joins TRBV19 and TRBJ2-3; 7 bases match TRBD1. V shed 5 bases and J 6 bases; nucleotides not matched to a gene: 11. This CDR3 has 15 amino acids. Germline V gene lookup returns CDR1 LNHDA and CDR2 SQIVND (reference sequence). Here the CDR3 DNA reads TGTGCCAGTAGTGTCCTCTCAACAGGGGAGGATACGCAGTATTTT. This sequence encodes CASSVLSTGEDTQYF.

This clone came up a few times. The chain couples TRBV11-2 to TRBJ1-2; perhaps TRBD1 as D (6 bases). Germline V gives CDR1 SGHAT, CDR2 FQNNGV. The CDR3 length is 14 residues. V dropped 5 bases and J dropped 5 bases, with 15 bases sitting between them. In DNA form, the CDR3 reads TGTGCCAGCAGCATCGGGGGGGGCCCTTATGGCTACACCTTC. The encoded protein is CASSIGGGPYGYTF.